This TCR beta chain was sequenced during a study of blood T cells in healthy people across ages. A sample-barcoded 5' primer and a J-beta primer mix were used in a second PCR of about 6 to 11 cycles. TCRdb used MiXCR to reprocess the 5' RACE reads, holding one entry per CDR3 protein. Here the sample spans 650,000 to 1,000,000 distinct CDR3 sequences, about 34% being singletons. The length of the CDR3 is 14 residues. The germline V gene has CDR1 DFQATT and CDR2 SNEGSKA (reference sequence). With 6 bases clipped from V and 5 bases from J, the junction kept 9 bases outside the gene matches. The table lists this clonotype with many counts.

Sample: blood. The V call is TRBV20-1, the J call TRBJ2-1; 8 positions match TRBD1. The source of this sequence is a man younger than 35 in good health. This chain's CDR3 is CSALGTGGDNEQFF. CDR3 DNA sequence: TGCAGTGCGCTTGGGACAGGAGGTGACAATGAGCAGTTCTTC.